One sample yielded the 13 T cell receptor beta chains listed below, sequenced in a study of blood T cell repertoires in COVID-19. The data were produced by immunoSEQ multiplex PCR, yet TCRdb's version contains in-frame clones alone and is incomplete. This table holds more than 85,000 clones, roughly 88% found once. Input material: peripheral blood. All receptors come from a human donor in a cohort sampled during active COVID-19.

V and J are TRBV19 and TRBJ2-3; D unclear. The V gene's germline CDR1 is LNHDA and CDR2 SQIVND (reference sequence). This CDR3 contains 13 residues. Trimming pared 3 bases from V and 0 bases from J, leaving 4 bases between. Here the CDR3 DNA reads TGTGCCAGTAGTATGAGTAGCACAGATACGCAGTATTTT. This codes for CASSMSSTDTQYF.

V and J are TRBV5-1 and TRBJ2-7; D possibly corresponds to TRBD1 (5 bases). This CDR3 is 15 amino acids long. V lost 3 bases, J lost 1 base, and 14 bases lay in between. Looked up from germline, CDR1 is SGHRS and CDR2 is YFSETQ. The CDR3 here is CASSSGQGGSYEQYF. The CDR3 DNA reads TGCGCCAGCAGCTCCGGCCAGGGTGGGTCCTACGAGCAGTACTTC.

With regard to this clone: A junction boundary mismatches the germline segment, possibly from a read error. The chain uses TRBV30 and TRBJ2-1; a possible D gene is TRBD1 (6 bases). Germline CDR1 and CDR2: GTSNPN and SVGIG (reference sequence). The CDR3 extends over 15 amino acids. DNA of the CDR3: TGTGCCTGGAGTAGCCGACAGGTCGAAAACAATGAGCGGTTCTTC. Amino acids: CAWSSRQVENNERFF.

The chain links TRBV5-1 to TRBJ1-1; a possible D gene is TRBD1 (6 bases). Trimming stripped 3 bases from V and 5 bases from J, with 14 bases between. The germline V gene has CDR1 SGHRS and CDR2 YFSETQ. This CDR3 comprises 14 residues. The CDR3 sequence is CASSYTGKGTEAFF. As DNA, the CDR3 is TGCGCCAGCAGCTATACAGGGAAGGGAACTGAAGCTTTCTTT.

The chain has TRBV5-1 and TRBJ2-3; TRBD2 is a possible D gene (6 bases). Deletions cut 4 bases from V and 1 base from J, with 13 bases between. Germline loops: CDR1 SGHRS, CDR2 YFSETQ. The CDR3 length is 15 residues. The CDR3 region has the DNA TGCGCCAGCAGCCAAACGGGACTCCGCACAGATACGCAGTATTTT. Translating it yields CASSQTGLRTDTQYF. The full variable domain, in which reference TRBV5-1 and TRBJ2-3 provide the parts outside the CDR3, is KAGVTQTPRYLIKTRGQQVTLSCSPISGHRSVSWYQQTPGQGLQFLFEYFSETQRNKGNFPGRFSGRQFSNSRSEMNVSTLELGDSALYLCASSQTGLRTDTQYFGPGTRLTVL.

The genes are TRBV18 and TRBJ2-3; 7 bases agree with TRBD2. This CDR3 has 16 amino acids. The V gene end was trimmed by 3 bases and the J gene end by 2 bases; junction bases not matched to a gene: 8. The V gene's germline CDR1 is KGHSH and CDR2 LQKENI. The CDR3: CASSPRLAVTTDTQYF. DNA for the CDR3: TGTGCCAGCTCACCGCGGCTAGCGGTGACCACAGATACGCAGTATTTT.

The chain is built from TRBV5-1 and TRBJ2-7; 8 bases map to TRBD1. This CDR3 is built from 16 residues. Germline V lookup: CDR1 SGHRS, CDR2 YFSETQ. V dropped 0 bases and J dropped 4; count of bases not matched to a gene: 9. CDR3 in DNA: TGCGCCAGCAGCTTGGCCTCAGGGGGCATTATTTACGAGCAGTACTTC. This gives the protein CASSLASGGIIYEQYF.

The V call is TRBV18, the J call TRBJ1-3, with D perhaps TRBD1 (6 bases). Per germline, CDR1 KGHSH and CDR2 LQKENI. V lost 3 bases, J lost 1 base, and 13 bases lay in between. The length of the CDR3 is 16 residues. The CDR3 DNA reads TGTGCCAGCTCACCGTACAACAGGGCTTCTGGAAACACCATATATTTT. This translates into CASSPYNRASGNTIYF.

This chain connects TRBV29-1 to TRBJ2-1; D gene uncertain. CDR3 length: 14 residues. V shed 6 bases and J shed 2 bases, with 14 bases lying between them. The germline gives CDR1 SQVTM, CDR2 ANQGSEA. The CDR3 DNA sequence: TGCAGCGTGCTCGCGGATATAACCTACAATGAGCAGTTCTTC. Its protein is CSVLADITYNEQFF.

This chain connects TRBV28 to TRBJ2-2; D is ambiguous. Trimming took off 5 bases at V and 3 bases at J, with 7 bases between the two ends. Germline CDR1 and CDR2: MDHEN and SYDVKM. This CDR3 has 13 amino acids. The CDR3 is CASSPSDTGELFF. CDR3 bases: TGTGCCAGCAGTCCCTCGGACACCGGGGAGCTGTTTTTT.

The chain joins TRBV6-2 or TRBV6-3 to TRBJ2-1; D is perhaps TRBD1 (5 bases). Germline assignment: CDR1 MNHEY and CDR2 SVGEGT. This CDR3 comprises 12 residues. Trimming took off 4 bases at V and 8 bases at J, with 9 bases between the two ends. CDR3 sequence (DNA): TGTGCCAGCAGTTCCCAGGGATATGAGCAGTTCTTC. Residues: CASSSQGYEQFF.

This chain joins TRBV6-5 and TRBJ1-5; D is undetermined. V was clipped by 6 bases and J by 5 bases, with 14 bases between them. CDR3 length: 14 amino acids. CDR1 and CDR2 (germline): MNHEY, SVGAGI. CDR3: CASRPPGGDQPQHF. CDR3 nucleotides: TGTGCCAGCAGGCCCCCGGGAGGCGATCAGCCCCAGCATTTT.

This chain links TRBV7-8 with TRBJ2-7, with 7 bases lining up with TRBD1. The CDR3 spans 14 residues. V lost 4 bases and J lost 2; bases outside the gene matches: 5. Germline V CDR1 and CDR2: SGHVS, FQNEAQ. The CDR3, as DNA: TGTGCCAGCAGCTGGGTCCAGGGGGCCTACGAGCAGTACTTC. Translation: CASSWVQGAYEQYF.